Each of the 9 T cell receptor beta chains below was sequenced from the same sample in a study of blood T cells in healthy people across ages. A sample-barcoded 5' primer and a J-beta primer mix were used in a second PCR of roughly 6 to 11 cycles. TCRdb called the 5' RACE reads again in MiXCR, with one record for every CDR3 protein. Of 800,000 to 1,300,000 distinct CDR3 sequences listed, under 30% were seen once; the top ten hold 0.65% to 0.95%. These data also featured in a second study, about T cells of mothers and their children.

The sample was blood. The receptors were sampled from a girl under 10 years old in good health.

The J gene is TRBJ2-7, the V gene TRBV2; tentatively, D is TRBD1 (6 bases). Per germline, CDR1 SNHLY and CDR2 FYNNEI. The V end lost 6 bases, the J end lost 5 bases, and 11 bases lay between the germline ends. This CDR3 has 12 amino acids. In DNA, the CDR3 is TGTGCCAGCAGCGGACAGAGTAACGAGCAGTACTTC. Its translation: CASSGQSNEQYF.

This clonotype was recorded once. At one of its ends the junction is not consistent with the germline gene, which may arise from a read error. The chain combines TRBV7-6 with TRBJ2-5; 9 positions agree with TRBD1. Matching the DNA end better, TRBJ2-1 makes the J call doubtful. This CDR3 has 14 residues. CDR1 is SGHVS and CDR2 is FNYEAQ in the germline V gene. The CDR3 loop reads CAGSSRGTGYEQFF. CDR3 coding DNA: TGTGCCGGCAGCTCCCGCGGGACAGGGTATGAGCAGTTCTTC.

The chain is built from TRBV4-3 and TRBJ2-7; no reliable D call. This CDR3 has 15 residues. Trimming left V 2 bases short and J 3 bases short, with 14 bases between. Germline loops: CDR1 LGHNA, CDR2 YSLEER. CDR3 residues: CASSQLPMGIYEQYF. The CDR3 DNA reads as TGCGCCAGCAGCCAATTACCCATGGGGATCTACGAGCAGTACTTC.

This clonotype came up a few times. The chain uses TRBV19 and TRBJ2-5, with 10 positions matching TRBD2. The DNA end is a closer match to TRBJ2-7, so the J assignment may be wrong. Germline V lookup: CDR1 LNHDA, CDR2 SQIVND (reference sequence). The CDR3 consists of 17 residues. In nucleotides, the CDR3 is TGTGCCAGTAGTATATATCGTACTAGCGGGGTTCCCTACGAGCAGTACTTC. This sequence encodes CASSIYRTSGVPYEQYF.

This clonotype was detected a few times. This chain uses TRBV2 with TRBJ1-4; 8 bases are a match to TRBD1. Looked up from germline, CDR1 is SNHLY and CDR2 is FYNNEI. The CDR3 loop spans 15 amino acids. The V and J ends lost 8 bases and 0 bases, in that order; junction bases with no gene match: 5. The CDR3 bases are TGTGCCAGCGGGACAGGTCTTGCAACTAATGAAAAACTGTTTTTT. The encoded protein is CASGTGLATNEKLFF. The whole variable domain, remainder taken from reference TRBV2 and TRBJ1-4, is EPEVTQTPSHQVTQMGQEVILRCVPISNHLYFYWYRQILGQKVEFLVSFYNNEISEKSEIFDDQFSVERPDGSNFTLKIRSTKLEDSAMYFCASGTGLATNEKLFFGSGTQLSVL.

This clonotype showed up just a few times. V and J are TRBV12-3 or TRBV12-4 and TRBJ1-2; perhaps TRBD1 as D (5 bases). The CDR3 runs 12 residues. V was trimmed by 5 bases and J by 7 bases, leaving 11 bases between them. The CDR3 DNA sequence: TGTGCCAGCAGTCCAGGGAAAGGTGGCTACACCTTC. Translation: CASSPGKGGYTF.

This clonotype was recorded a few times. V usage is TRBV5-5 and J usage is TRBJ1-2; 9 nucleotides agree with TRBD1. CDR3 length: 15 residues. Per the germline V gene, CDR1 is SGHKS and CDR2 is YYEKEE (reference sequence). Trimming took 3 bases from V and 2 from J; bases not matched to a gene: 5. For the CDR3, the DNA is TGTGCCAGCAGCTGGGGACAGGGAGGGAACTATGGCTACACCTTC. It specifies CASSWGQGGNYGYTF.

This clonotype was counted only a few times. The CDR3 protein is CASSYSGPDTQYF. CDR3 sequence (DNA): TGTGCCAGCAGTTACTCGGGGCCAGATACGCAGTATTTT. This chain connects TRBV6-6 to TRBJ2-3; maybe TRBD1 (5 bases). The CDR3 is 13 residues long. Germline V CDR1 and CDR2: MNHNY, SVGAGI (reference sequence). Between the trimmed V and J ends, which lost 0 bases and 4 bases, there was a span of 5 bases.

The rearrangement uses TRBV12-3 or TRBV12-4 and TRBJ2-1, with 9 bases matching TRBD2. V shed 5 bases, J shed 11 bases, and the junction held 19 bases outside the gene matches. The CDR3 sequence is 17 residues long. Here the CDR3 DNA reads TGTGCCAGCAGTAAACTAGCGGGCCCTGTAGGCCATGAGCAGCAGTTCTTC. Translating gives CASSKLAGPVGHEQQFF.